The clone carrying this T cell receptor (beta chain) was seen repeatedly, ten times or more. CDR3 length equals 14 residues. Germline values: CDR1 SGHAT, CDR2 FQNNGV. Trimming cost V 5 bases and J 5 bases, with 15 bases left between them. The entry originates in a study of regulatory T cells in long-lasting Graves disease. Libraries of TCR beta came from iRepertoire HTBI primers plus Arm-PCR of CDR3 regions. From the multiplex PCR reads, TCRdb called clonotypes with MiXCR, one entry per CDR3 protein. The repertoire holds 450,000 to 700,000 distinct CDR3 sequences, with about 13% as singletons. Time point meaning: newly diagnosed GD, antithyroid drugs for less than 3 months. Generation of the TCR library employed RNA extracted from PBMCs. These data also featured in a second study, about T cells in Graves' hyperthyroidism and ophthalmopathy.

V gene TRBV11-2 combines with J gene TRBJ2-5; tentative D call: TRBD1 (5 bases). This TCR was sampled from a man aged 25-45 years with Graves disease. The starting material was peripheral blood mononuclear cells (PBMCs), obtained at new diagnosis, from a patient treated with antithyroid drugs. CDR3 amino acids: CASSPPGWTETQYF. The CDR3, as DNA: TGTGCCAGCAGCCCCCCAGGGTGGACGGAGACCCAGTACTTC.